This T cell receptor (beta chain) was sequenced during a study of blood T cell repertoires in COVID-19. Overall study context: The United States, Italy and Spain supplied acute and convalescent COVID-19 samples. PBMCs, B-cell-depleted T cells, or T cells were the source of the cDNA or gDNA that made up the material.

Some clones are missing from TCRdb's copy, which holds only in-frame ones; the method was immunoSEQ multiplex PCR. This table holds more than 140,000 clones, around 80% found once. This CDR3 spans 16 amino acids. The germline CDR1 and CDR2 sequences are MNHNY and SVGAGI (reference sequence). The V segment lost 2 bases and the J segment 1 base; nucleotides outside the gene matches: 6. V is TRBV6-6 and J is TRBJ2-7, with 9 bases matching TRBD2. The clonotype was recovered from a woman aged 45-59 years in a cohort sampled during active or convalescent COVID-19. Material: peripheral blood. CDR3 sequence: CASSYPAGGPSYEQYF. The CDR3 DNA sequence: TGTGCCAGCAGTTACCCTGCGGGGGGGCCGTCCTACGAGCAGTACTTC.